These T cell receptor beta chains were read from a single sample in a study of glioma-infiltrating T cells after dendritic cell vaccination. Profiling relied on immunoSEQ multiplex PCR, and the TCRdb table lists in-frame clones only, not all of them. The sample lists fewer than 100,000 clones, 80% to 90% occurring once. This sample comprised blood, obtained before dendritic cell vaccination. The receptors were gathered from a human donor with glioblastoma. Each CDR3 is given with its conserved first and last residue. A D gene is named only where the DNA matches it firmly. For some rows the clone size is stated as once, few or many, or as a class when expanded; others skip it.

-	TRBV15	-	TRBJ1-5	TGTGCCACCAGCAGTGAGGGAGACAGGCTGGGCAATCAGCCCCAGCATTTT	CATSSEGDRLGNQPQHF
TRBD1	TRBV5-1	-	TRBJ2-4	TGCGCCAGCAGCTTAACAGGGGTGGGCAAAAACATTCAGTACTTC	CASSLTGVGKNIQYF
-	TRBV19	-	TRBJ2-5	TGTGCCAGTAGTACGCAAGAGACCCAGTACTTC	CASSTQETQYF
-	TRBV2	once	TRBJ1-3	TGTGCCAGCAGGTTCAGGGTTGGAAACACCATATATTTT	CASRFRVGNTIYF
TRBD1	TRBV14	-	TRBJ2-1	TGTGCCAGCAGCCCCACTAATCGACAGGGGGTCACCTACAATGAGCAGTTCTTC	CASSPTNRQGVTYNEQFF
-	TRBV19	-	TRBJ1-2	TGTGCCAGTAGTCCCTGGGGGGGCGCAAACTATGGCTACACCTTC	CASSPWGGANYGYTF
TRBD2	TRBV27	-	TRBJ2-7	TGTGCCAGCAGTTTATCGGAGGCGGGGGTTCGGTACTTC	CASSLSEAGVRYF
TRBD2	TRBV5-1	-	TRBJ2-7	TGCGCCAGCAGCTTGGGCGCGGGGGGGGACTACGAGCAGTACTTC	CASSLGAGGDYEQYF
TRBD1	TRBV15	-	TRBJ2-7	TGTGCCACCGAACAGGGGGCGAGGGGCGAGCAGTACTTC	CATEQGARGEQYF
-	TRBV7-6	-	TRBJ1-3	TGTGCCAGCAGCTTAGAGACAGTGCAGATTAACTCTGGAAACACCATATATTTT	CASSLETVQINSGNTIYF
-	TRBV4-1	-	TRBJ2-7	TGCGCCAGCAGCCAGGGGGGGGCAGGGCTGCTCCCTTACGAGCAGTACTTC	CASSQGGAGLLPYEQYF
-	TRBV4-1	once	TRBJ1-5	TGCGCCAGCAGCACTTCCGGGAAGCAGCCCCAGCATTTT	CASSTSGKQPQHF
TRBD1	TRBV7-3	-	TRBJ2-5	TGTGCCAGCAGCTTAACAGACAGGGTTGGGGAGACCCAGTACTTC	CASSLTDRVGETQYF
TRBD1	TRBV25-1	-	TRBJ2-7	TGTGCCAGCAGTGAACGGGCAGGGGGCAGCTACGAGCAGTACTTC	CASSERAGGSYEQYF
TRBD2	TRBV19	once	TRBJ2-2	TGTGCCAGTATCTCGCCTGGACTAGCGGGAGTATTCACCGGGGAGCTGTTTTTT	CASISPGLAGVFTGELFF
-	TRBV19	-	TRBJ1-2	TGTGCCAGTAGTATACGTGGAGGGTCAGATGGCTACACCTTC	CASSIRGGSDGYTF
TRBD1	TRBV6-1	-	TRBJ2-1	TGTGCCAGCAGTGAAACTCGGACAGGGCGGGATGAGCAGTTCTTC	CASSETRTGRDEQFF
-	TRBV9	-	TRBJ2-5	TGTGCCAGCAGCGTATTGGGGGGGCCACAAGAGACCCAGTACTTC	CASSVLGGPQETQYF
TRBD1	TRBV5-1	once	TRBJ2-7	TGCGCCAGCAGTGCCGGGGGACAGGCCCACGAGCAGTACTTC	CASSAGGQAHEQYF
-	TRBV15	few	TRBJ2-4	TGTGCCACCAGCAGAGAACTCCCCCCCCCGGTGGGCGTAAATTTTAATCAGTACTTC	CATSRELPPPVGVNFNQYF
TRBD2	TRBV28	few	TRBJ2-7	TGTGCCAGCAATGACGGGAGGGCCTACTACGAGCAGTACTTC	CASNDGRAYYEQYF
TRBD1	TRBV10-2	-	TRBJ1-5	TGCGCCAGCAGTGAGCCGAGACAGGGCTCCAATCAGCCCCAGCATTTT	CASSEPRQGSNQPQHF
-	TRBV9	-	TRBJ2-7	TGTGCCAGCAGCGTAGGGACGGGAAAATCCTACGAGCAGTACTTC	CASSVGTGKSYEQYF
-	TRBV5-5	-	TRBJ1-5	TGTGCCAGCAGCTTGGCCACGAGTCAGCCCCAGCATTTT	CASSLATSQPQHF
TRBD1	TRBV28	-	TRBJ1-1	TGTGCCAGCAGTTTTAACGGACAGGGGAGTACGGCTTTCTTT	CASSFNGQGSTAFF
TRBD2	TRBV10-1	-	TRBJ2-3	TGCGCCAGCAGTGGGCCTACTAGCGGGGCCACAGATACGCAGTATTTT	CASSGPTSGATDTQYF
TRBD1	TRBV6-5	once	TRBJ1-1	TGTGCCAGCAGCATAACCTCAGGGGGCTGGACTGAAGCTTTCTTT	CASSITSGGWTEAFF
TRBD2	TRBV19	once	TRBJ2-5	TGTGCCAGTGGGGGGACTAGCGGGAGTGAAGAGACCCAGTACTTC	CASGGTSGSEETQYF
TRBD2	TRBV7-2	-	TRBJ2-3	TGTGCCAGCATCCGAGTAGGGTCTAGCGGGTGGCCTAGCACAGATACGCAGTATTTT	CASIRVGSSGWPSTDTQYF
-	TRBV28	-	TRBJ2-7	TGTGCCAGCGTGGTAACAGGTACCTCCTACGAGCAGTACTTC	CASVVTGTSYEQYF
-	TRBV29-1	few	TRBJ2-7	TGCAGCGTTATGACACCCTACGAGCAGTACTTC	CSVMTPYEQYF
-	TRBV5-4	-	TRBJ2-7	TGTGCCAGCAGCTTGTTTGACAGACTCTACGAGCAGTACTTC	CASSLFDRLYEQYF
-	TRBV25-1	-	TRBJ2-1	TGTGCCAGCAGTGAAGGCCCTCCCGCGCAGTTCTTC	CASSEGPPAQFF
-	TRBV19	-	TRBJ1-1	TGTGCCAGTAGAGTTTATTTCGCGGGGGCACGCACTGAAGCTTTCTTT	CASRVYFAGARTEAFF
-	TRBV14	-	TRBJ1-1	TGTGCCAGCAGCCAAGATCTCGGGCAGGGGAACACTGAAGCTTTCTTT	CASSQDLGQGNTEAFF
-	TRBV19	-	TRBJ2-1	TGTGCCAGTAGTATCACAGCCTACAATGAGCAGTTCTTC	CASSITAYNEQFF
-	TRBV5-1	-	TRBJ2-4	TGCGCCAGCAGCCCACGACAGACCCCTGGGGTAGCCAAAAACATTCAGTACTTC	CASSPRQTPGVAKNIQYF
TRBD2	TRBV18	-	TRBJ2-2	TGTGCCAGCTCACCACCGTATCCTAGCGGGACCGGGGAGCTGTTTTTT	CASSPPYPSGTGELFF
-	TRBV13	-	TRBJ1-4	TGTGCCAGCAGTCAATCCGGGACTAGCGGCGACTGGGCCAATGAAAAACTGTTTTTT	CASSQSGTSGDWANEKLFF
TRBD1	TRBV6-6	few	TRBJ1-2	TGTGCCAGCAGTTACGCCAGGGGGCAGGTTGGCTACACCTTC	CASSYARGQVGYTF
TRBD2	TRBV5-1	-	TRBJ2-5	TGCGCCAGCAGCCGAGGACTAGCGGAGGGAGAGACCCAGTACTTC	CASSRGLAEGETQYF
TRBD2	TRBV10-3	-	TRBJ2-7	TGTGCCATCAGTGGACTAGCGGGGGTATCGTCCTACGAGCAGTACTTC	CAISGLAGVSSYEQYF
-	TRBV6-1	-	TRBJ1-6	TGTGCCAGCAGGGGGGGAGTCAGCTATAATTCACCCCTCCACTTT	CASRGGVSYNSPLHF
TRBD2	TRBV15	-	TRBJ2-7	TGTGCCACCAGCGGCCCGGTAACCCTAGCGGGGGTGTCCTACGAGCAGTACTTC	CATSGPVTLAGVSYEQYF
-	TRBV2	-	TRBJ1-3	TGTGCCAGCCGGGGTAGTGGAAACACCATATATTTT	CASRGSGNTIYF
-	TRBV25-1	-	TRBJ1-1	TGTGCCAGCAGCGCGACAGCAAAAGCTTTCTTT	CASSATAKAFF
-	TRBV19	-	TRBJ2-7	TGTGCCAGTAGTACCGCATACAACGAGCAGTACTTC	CASSTAYNEQYF
TRBD1	TRBV5-4	-	TRBJ2-2	TGTGCCAGCAGCTTAGGGACAGGGGGATCTGAGAGCACCGGGGAGCTGTTTTTT	CASSLGTGGSESTGELFF
-	TRBV5-1	-	TRBJ1-2	TGCGCCAGCAGCTTGCTCGACAGCCAAGCGCAGGGGGGCTACACCTTC	CASSLLDSQAQGGYTF
TRBD1	TRBV7-2	-	TRBJ2-7	TGTGCCAGCAGCAGGCGACAGGGGGCTTCCTACGAGCAGTACTTC	CASSRRQGASYEQYF
TRBD1	TRBV27	-	TRBJ1-2	TGTGCCAGCAGTTTCCGACAGGGGGCAACCGATGGCTACACCTTC	CASSFRQGATDGYTF
-	TRBV2	-	TRBJ2-3	TGTGCCAGCAGTGAGACAGCTAGCACAGATACGCAGTATTTT	CASSETASTDTQYF